This TCR beta chain was recorded in a study of T cell responses to AZD1222 COVID-19 vaccine. Sequencing used immunoSEQ multiplex PCR; TCRdb keeps in-frame clones, though not all of them. In the table there are roughly 150,000 clones, approximately 90% of which are singletons. CDR1 SGHVS and CDR2 FNYEAQ come from the germline V gene. The CDR3 covers 17 residues. V lost 6 bases and J 4 bases, leaving 24 bases between the germline ends. The rearrangement links TRBV7-6 to TRBJ2-5; the D gene is possibly TRBD2 (5 bases). This sequence originates from an adult who received the AZD1222 COVID-19 vaccine. Sequenced material: peripheral blood, taken 28 days after the second AZD1222 dose. The DNA of the CDR3 is TGTGCCAGCAGTCTTAGGGAGTTTTACGGCGGTAGAGAGACCCAGTACTTC. As protein: CASSLREFYGGRETQYF.